This TCR beta chain originates from a study of blood T cell repertoires in COVID-19. About the study: The samples span acute and convalescent COVID-19 from the United States, Italy and Spain.

The ends were cut back, 4 bases at V and 0 bases at J, with 7 bases in the middle. The length of the CDR3 is 13 residues. CDR1 is SGHRS and CDR2 is YFSETQ in the germline V gene. TCRdb's copy holds only in-frame clones and misses some; the assay was immunoSEQ multiplex PCR. The sample consists of over 200,000 clones, approximately 84% of them appearing once. The cohort comprised adults aged roughly 18 to 90 years residing in about two dozen US areas. Symptom resolution, clearance, or two negative PCRs marked donors in Cohort 3 as recovered. Specimen: PBMCs or T cells enriched from blood (not recorded which). The clonotype originates from a man in his sixties who had recovered from COVID-19. This rearrangement joins TRBV5-1 to TRBJ1-1; D not certain. The CDR3 loop reads CASSAAVNTEAFF. The DNA for the CDR3 is TGCGCCAGCAGCGCGGCGGTGAACACTGAAGCTTTCTTT.